This T cell receptor beta chain was retrieved from a study of Ad26.COV2.S vaccination and SARS-CoV-2 variants. As for the study in general: Into the muscle, Ad26.COV2.S was dosed once or twice, 56 days apart.

Measured with immunoSEQ multiplex PCR; TCRdb has only the in-frame clones, and not every one. The profile shows roughly 300,000 clones, 88% of them singletons. Regarding the study as a whole: Spike-specific TCR breadth ran higher among vaccine recipients than placebo recipients. Substantial breadth was reportedly displayed by spike-specific CD8+ and CD4+ T cell responses after vaccination. Total T cell responses, in the TCR breadth and depth analyses, may have been underestimated.

CDR1 is SGHAT and CDR2 is FQNNGV in the germline V gene. The CDR3 runs to 15 residues. J gave up 0 bases and V 5 bases, and 2 bases lay outside the gene matches. Treatment described: roughly 18 received Ad26.COV2.S at low or high dose, single or two shots; roughly five received placebo; per-sample allocation not given. Sampling occurred on day 63 after the first vaccine or placebo injection. With regard to this clone: Antigen specificity is unknown.

The chain combines TRBV11-2 with TRBJ2-4, with 9 bases matching TRBD1. This TCR was recovered from a person between 18 and 59 years old who received the Ad26.COV2.S COVID-19 vaccine or a placebo. Sequencing was performed on peripheral blood, taken in a trial of Ad26.COV2.S vaccine versus placebo. The CDR3 region is CASSKTGGAKNIQYF. Written as DNA, the CDR3 is TGTGCCAGCAGCAAGACAGGGGGAGCCAAAAACATTCAGTACTTC.